This T cell receptor (beta chain) stems from a study of OX40 agonist ivuxolimab in advanced cancers. Sequencing used immunoSEQ multiplex PCR; TCRdb keeps in-frame clones, though not all of them. The table has under 70,000 clones, 86% seen once. Comments on this clone: Its antigen is currently unknown.

There are 16 residues in the CDR3. J gave up 0 bases and V 6 bases, and 8 bases lay outside the gene matches. CDR1 is LNHDA, CDR2 SQIVND, per germline (reference sequence). The study's findings and limits: Normalized T-cell clonal expansion was also low in some nonresponders. Within 6 weeks, CD4+ and CD8+ blood T cells expanded clonally at 0.1 to 3.0 mg/kg. Expanded clones were, on average, more numerous among CD8+ T cells than CD4+.

The sequence was obtained from an adult with an advanced solid tumor such as melanoma, head and neck, liver or kidney cancer. This sample comprised CD4+ or CD8+ T cells sorted from blood, obtained in a trial of the OX40 agonist ivuxolimab. The rearrangement links TRBV19 to TRBJ1-5, with TRBD1 matching 7 bases. CDR3 sequence: CASSDRTGNSNQPQHF. The CDR3 coding sequence is TGTGCCAGTAGCGACCGGACAGGCAATAGCAATCAGCCCCAGCATTTT.